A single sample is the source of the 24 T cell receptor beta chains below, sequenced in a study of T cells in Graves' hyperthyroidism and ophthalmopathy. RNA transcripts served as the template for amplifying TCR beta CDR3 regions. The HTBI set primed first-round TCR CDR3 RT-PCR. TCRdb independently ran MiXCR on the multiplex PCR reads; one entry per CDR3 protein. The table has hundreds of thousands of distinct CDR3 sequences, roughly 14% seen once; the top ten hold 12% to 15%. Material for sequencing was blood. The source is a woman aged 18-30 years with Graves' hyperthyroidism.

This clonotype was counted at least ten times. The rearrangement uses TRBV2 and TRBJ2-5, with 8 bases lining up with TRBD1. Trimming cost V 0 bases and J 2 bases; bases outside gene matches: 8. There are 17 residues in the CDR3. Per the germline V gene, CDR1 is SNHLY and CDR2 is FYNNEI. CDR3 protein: CASSEAPYGTGQETQYF. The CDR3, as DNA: TGTGCCAGCAGTGAAGCGCCCTACGGGACAGGACAAGAGACCCAGTACTTC.

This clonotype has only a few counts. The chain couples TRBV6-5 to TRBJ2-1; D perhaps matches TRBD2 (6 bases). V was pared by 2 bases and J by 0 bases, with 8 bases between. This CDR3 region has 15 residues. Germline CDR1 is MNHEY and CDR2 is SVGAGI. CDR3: CASSYGGFSYNEQFF. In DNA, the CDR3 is TGTGCCAGCAGTTACGGGGGGTTCTCCTACAATGAGCAGTTCTTC.

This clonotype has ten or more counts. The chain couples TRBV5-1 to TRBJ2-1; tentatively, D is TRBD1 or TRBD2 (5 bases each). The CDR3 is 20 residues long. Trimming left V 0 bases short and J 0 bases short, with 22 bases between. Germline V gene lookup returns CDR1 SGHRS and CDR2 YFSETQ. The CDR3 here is CASSLGRLGLTRSSYNEQFF. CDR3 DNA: TGCGCCAGCAGCTTGGGACGACTGGGGCTTACTAGGAGCTCCTACAATGAGCAGTTCTTC.

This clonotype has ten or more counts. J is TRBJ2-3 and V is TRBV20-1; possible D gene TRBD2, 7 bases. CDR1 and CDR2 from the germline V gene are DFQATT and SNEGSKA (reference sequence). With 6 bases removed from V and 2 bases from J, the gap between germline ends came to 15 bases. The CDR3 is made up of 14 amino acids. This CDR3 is CSALSAGATDTQYF. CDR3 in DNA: TGCAGTGCCCTGAGCGCGGGGGCCACAGATACGCAGTATTTT.

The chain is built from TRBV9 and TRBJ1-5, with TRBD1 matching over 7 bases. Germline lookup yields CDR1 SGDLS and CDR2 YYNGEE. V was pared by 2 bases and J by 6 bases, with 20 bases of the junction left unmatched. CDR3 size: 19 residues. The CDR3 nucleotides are TGTGCCAGCAGCGTCGGTCATAGGACAGGACTTAGGGCTTGTCAGCCCCAGCATTTT. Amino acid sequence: CASSVGHRTGLRACQPQHF. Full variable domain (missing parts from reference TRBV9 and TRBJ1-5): DSGVTQTPKHLITATGQRVTLRCSPRSGDLSVYWYQQSLDQGLQFLIQYYNGEERAKGNILERFSAQQFPDLHSELNLSSLELGDSALYFCASSVGHRTGLRACQPQHFGDGTRLSIL.

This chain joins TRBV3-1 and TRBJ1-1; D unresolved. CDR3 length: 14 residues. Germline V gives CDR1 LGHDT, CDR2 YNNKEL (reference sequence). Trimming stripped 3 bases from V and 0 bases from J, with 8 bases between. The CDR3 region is CASSHYGVNTEAFF. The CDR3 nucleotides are TGTGCCAGCAGCCATTATGGAGTGAACACTGAAGCTTTCTTT.

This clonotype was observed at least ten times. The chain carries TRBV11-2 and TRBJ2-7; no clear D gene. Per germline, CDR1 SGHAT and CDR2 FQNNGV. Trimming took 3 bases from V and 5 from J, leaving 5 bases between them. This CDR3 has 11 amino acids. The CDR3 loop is CASSFNNEQYF. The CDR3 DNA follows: TGTGCCAGCAGCTTTAACAACGAGCAGTACTTC.

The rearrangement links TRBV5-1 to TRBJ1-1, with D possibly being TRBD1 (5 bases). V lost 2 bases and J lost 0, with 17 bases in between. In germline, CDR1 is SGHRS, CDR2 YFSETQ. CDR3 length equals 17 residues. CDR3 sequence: CASSLLPGPTLNTEAFF. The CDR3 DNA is TGCGCCAGCAGCTTATTGCCGGGACCAACCTTGAACACTGAAGCTTTCTTT. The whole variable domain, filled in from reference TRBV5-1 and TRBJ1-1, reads KAGVTQTPRYLIKTRGQQVTLSCSPISGHRSVSWYQQTPGQGLQFLFEYFSETQRNKGNFPGRFSGRQFSNSRSEMNVSTLELGDSALYLCASSLLPGPTLNTEAFFGQGTRLTVV.

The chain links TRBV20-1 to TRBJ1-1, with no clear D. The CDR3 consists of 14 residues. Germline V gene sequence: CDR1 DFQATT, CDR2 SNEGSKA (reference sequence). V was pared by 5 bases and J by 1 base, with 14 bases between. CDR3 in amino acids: CSAWVAGGNTEAFF. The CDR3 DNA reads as TGCAGTGCTTGGGTGGCAGGTGGGAACACTGAAGCTTTCTTT.

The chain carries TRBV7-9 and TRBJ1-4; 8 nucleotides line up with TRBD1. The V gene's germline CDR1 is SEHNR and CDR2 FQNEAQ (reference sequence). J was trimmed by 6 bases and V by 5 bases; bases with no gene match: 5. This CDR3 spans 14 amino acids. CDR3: CASSMGQEDEKLFF. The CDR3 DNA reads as TGTGCCAGCAGCATGGGACAGGAGGATGAAAAACTGTTTTTT.

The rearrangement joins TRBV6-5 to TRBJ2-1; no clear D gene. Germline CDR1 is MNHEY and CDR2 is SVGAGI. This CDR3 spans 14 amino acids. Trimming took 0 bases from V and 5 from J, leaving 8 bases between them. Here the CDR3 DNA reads TGTGCCAGCAGTTACTCGGCCGGAAACAATGAGCAGTTCTTC. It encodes CASSYSAGNNEQFF.

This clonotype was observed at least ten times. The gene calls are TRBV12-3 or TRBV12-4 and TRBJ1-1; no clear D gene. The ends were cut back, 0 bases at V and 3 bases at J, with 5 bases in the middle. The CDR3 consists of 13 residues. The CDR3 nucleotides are TGTGCCAGCAGTTTAGCGAGGGACACTGAAGCTTTCTTT. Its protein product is CASSLARDTEAFF.

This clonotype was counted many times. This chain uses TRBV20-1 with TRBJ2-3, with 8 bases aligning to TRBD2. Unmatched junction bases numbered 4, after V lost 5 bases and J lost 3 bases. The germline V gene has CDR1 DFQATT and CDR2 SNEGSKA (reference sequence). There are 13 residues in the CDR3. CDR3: CSAATSGTDTQYF. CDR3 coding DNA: TGCAGTGCTGCTACTAGCGGTACAGATACGCAGTATTTT.

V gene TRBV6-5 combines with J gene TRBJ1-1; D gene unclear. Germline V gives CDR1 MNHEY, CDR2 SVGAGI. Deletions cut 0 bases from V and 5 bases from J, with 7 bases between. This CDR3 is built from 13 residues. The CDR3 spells CASSYSGWTEAFF. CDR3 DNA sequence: TGTGCCAGCAGTTACTCCGGTTGGACTGAAGCTTTCTTT.

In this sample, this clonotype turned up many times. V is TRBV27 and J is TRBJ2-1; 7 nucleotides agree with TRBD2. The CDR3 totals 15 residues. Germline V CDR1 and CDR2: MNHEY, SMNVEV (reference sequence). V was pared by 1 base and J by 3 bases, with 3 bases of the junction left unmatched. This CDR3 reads CASSLLGEGYNEQFF. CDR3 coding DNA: TGTGCCAGCAGTTTATTAGGGGAGGGCTACAATGAGCAGTTCTTC.

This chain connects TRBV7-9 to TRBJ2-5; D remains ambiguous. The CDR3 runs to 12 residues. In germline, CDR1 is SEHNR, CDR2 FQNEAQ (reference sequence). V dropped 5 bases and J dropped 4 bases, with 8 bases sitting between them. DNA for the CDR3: TGTGCCAGCAGCCCCTACGCAGAGACCCAGTACTTC. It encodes CASSPYAETQYF.

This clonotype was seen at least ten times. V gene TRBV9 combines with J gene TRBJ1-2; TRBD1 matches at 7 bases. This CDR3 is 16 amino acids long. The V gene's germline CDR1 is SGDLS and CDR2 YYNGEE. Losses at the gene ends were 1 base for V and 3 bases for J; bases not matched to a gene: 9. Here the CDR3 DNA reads TGTGCCAGCAGCGTAACCCCGACAGGGTTGGACTATGGCTACACCTTC. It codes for CASSVTPTGLDYGYTF.

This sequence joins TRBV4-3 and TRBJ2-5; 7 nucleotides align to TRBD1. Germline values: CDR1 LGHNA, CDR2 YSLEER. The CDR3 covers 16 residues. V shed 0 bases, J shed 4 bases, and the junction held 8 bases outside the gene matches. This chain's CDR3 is CASSQDLGTVGETQYF. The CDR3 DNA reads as TGCGCCAGCAGCCAAGATCTAGGGACAGTAGGAGAGACCCAGTACTTC.

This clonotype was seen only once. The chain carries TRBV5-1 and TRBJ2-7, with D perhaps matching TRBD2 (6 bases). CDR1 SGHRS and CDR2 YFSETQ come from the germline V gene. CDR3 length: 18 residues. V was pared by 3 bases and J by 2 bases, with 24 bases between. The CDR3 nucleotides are TGCGCCAGCAGCTGGACCACCGGGGGTCTCCGAGGGCCCTACGAGCAGTACTTC. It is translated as CASSWTTGGLRGPYEQYF.

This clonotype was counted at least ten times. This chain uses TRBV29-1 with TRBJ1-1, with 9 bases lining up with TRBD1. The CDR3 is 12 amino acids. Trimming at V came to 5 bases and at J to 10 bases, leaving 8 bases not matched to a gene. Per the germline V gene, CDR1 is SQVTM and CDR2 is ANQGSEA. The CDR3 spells CSVITGGGRAFF. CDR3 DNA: TGCAGCGTTATAACAGGGGGCGGGAGAGCTTTCTTT.

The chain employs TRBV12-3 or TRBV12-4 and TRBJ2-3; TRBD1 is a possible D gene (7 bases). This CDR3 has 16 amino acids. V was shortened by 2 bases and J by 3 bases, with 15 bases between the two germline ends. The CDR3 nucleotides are TGTGCCAGCAGTTTAAGACAGGGTGGGAGGACAGATACGCAGTATTTT. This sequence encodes CASSLRQGGRTDTQYF.

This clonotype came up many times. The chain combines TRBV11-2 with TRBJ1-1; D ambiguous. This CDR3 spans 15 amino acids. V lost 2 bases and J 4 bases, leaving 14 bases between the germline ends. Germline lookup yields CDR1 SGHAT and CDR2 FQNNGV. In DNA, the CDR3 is TGTGCCAGCAGCTTAATACGGGGTCGGATCACTGAAGCTTTCTTT. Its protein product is CASSLIRGRITEAFF. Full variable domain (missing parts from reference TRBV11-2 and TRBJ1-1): EAGVAQSPRYKIIEKRQSVAFWCNPISGHATLYWYQQILGQGPKLLIQFQNNGVVDDSQLPKDRFSAERLKGVDSTLKIQPAKLEDSAVYLCASSLIRGRITEAFFGQGTRLTVV.

The CDR3 region has the DNA TGCAGTCCACTAGCGGGGGGGTATGAGACCCAGTACTTC. As protein: CSPLAGGYETQYF. The rearrangement uses TRBV20-1 and TRBJ2-5; 13 nucleotides match TRBD2. The CDR3 totals 13 residues. The junction had 5 bases not matched to a gene; V was cut back by 8 bases and J by 5 bases. The germline gives CDR1 DFQATT, CDR2 SNEGSKA (reference sequence).

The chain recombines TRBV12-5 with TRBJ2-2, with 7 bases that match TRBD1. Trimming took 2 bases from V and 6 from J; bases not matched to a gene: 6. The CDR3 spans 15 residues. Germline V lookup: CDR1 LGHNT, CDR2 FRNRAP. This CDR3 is CASGLNTGVPGELFF. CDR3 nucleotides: TGTGCTAGTGGTTTGAACACAGGGGTCCCCGGGGAGCTGTTTTTT.